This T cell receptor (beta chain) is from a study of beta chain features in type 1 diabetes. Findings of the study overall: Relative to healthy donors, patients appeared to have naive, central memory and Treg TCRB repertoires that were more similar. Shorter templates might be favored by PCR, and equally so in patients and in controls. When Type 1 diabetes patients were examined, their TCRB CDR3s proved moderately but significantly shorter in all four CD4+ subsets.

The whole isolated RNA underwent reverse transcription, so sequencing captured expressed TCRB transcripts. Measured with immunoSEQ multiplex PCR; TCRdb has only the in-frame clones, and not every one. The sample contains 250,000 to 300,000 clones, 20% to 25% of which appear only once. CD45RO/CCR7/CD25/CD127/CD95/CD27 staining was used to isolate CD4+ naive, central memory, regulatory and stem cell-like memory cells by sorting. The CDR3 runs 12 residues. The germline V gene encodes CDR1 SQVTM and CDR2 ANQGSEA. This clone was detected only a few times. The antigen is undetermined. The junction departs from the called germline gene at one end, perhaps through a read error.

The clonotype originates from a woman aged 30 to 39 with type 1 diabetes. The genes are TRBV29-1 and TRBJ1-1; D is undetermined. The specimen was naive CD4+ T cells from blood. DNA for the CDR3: TGCAGCGTTGAAGACCGCCGCCCTGGTGGGCGATTT. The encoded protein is CSVEDRRPGGRF. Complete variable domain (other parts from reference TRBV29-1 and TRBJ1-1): SAVISQKPSRDICQRGTSLTIQCQVDSQVTMMFWYRQQPGQSLTLIATANQGSEATYESGFVIDKFPISRPNLTFSTLTVSNMSPEDSSIYLCSVEDRRPGGRFGQGTRLTVV.